These 8 T cell receptor beta chains were sequenced from one sample in a study of blood T cells in healthy people across ages. Through a sample-barcoded 5' primer and a J-beta primer mix, a second PCR was run for roughly 6 to 12 cycles. A single record per CDR3 protein comes from TCRdb applying MiXCR to the 5' RACE reads. The data show some 1 million distinct CDR3 sequences, 45% seen once. Sequencing input: blood. Receptors originate from a woman in her sixties in good health.

The table lists this clonotype with a few counts. The chain joins TRBV5-1 to TRBJ2-3; D remains ambiguous. This CDR3 has 14 amino acids. Germline CDR1 reads SGHRS; CDR2 reads YFSETQ. Trimming left V 0 bases short and J 5 bases short, with 10 bases between. CDR3 amino acids: CASSLASLLDTQYF. CDR3 nucleotide sequence: TGCGCCAGCAGCTTGGCCTCCCTTCTAGATACGCAGTATTTT.

This clonotype was seen only a few times. The rearrangement joins TRBV21-1 to TRBJ1-5; no DNA check was done on the table's D call, TRBD1. TRBV21-1 is given as a pseudogene. The CDR3 totals 13 residues. CDR3 nucleotide sequence: TGTGCCAGCAAAGGGGGGGCGAGTCAGCCCCAGCATTTT. Residues: CASKGGASQPQHF.

This rearrangement joins TRBV15 to TRBJ2-3, with 8 bases aligning to TRBD2. This CDR3 has 14 amino acids. Germline lookup yields CDR1 LNHNV and CDR2 YYDKDF (reference sequence). V lost 4 bases, J lost 3 bases, and 3 bases stayed unmatched. CDR3 DNA sequence: TGTGCCACCAGCACCGGGAGGGGAACAGATACGCAGTATTTT. Amino acids: CATSTGRGTDTQYF.

This clonotype was seen a handful of times. The V gene is TRBV27, the J gene TRBJ2-7; 9 bases agree with TRBD1. J lost 5 bases, V lost 5 bases, and 7 bases had no gene match. Germline V gives CDR1 MNHEY, CDR2 SMNVEV (reference sequence). CDR3 length: 14 residues. The CDR3 sequence: CASSQSGTGNEQYF. The CDR3 DNA reads TGTGCCAGCAGTCAATCCGGGACAGGGAACGAGCAGTACTTC.

This clonotype was seen many times. The rearrangement joins TRBV24-1 to TRBJ2-4, with D perhaps matching TRBD1 (5 bases). The tail of the sequence fits TRBJ2-7 better, so the J call may be wrong. Germline CDR1 reads KGHDR; CDR2 reads SFDVKD. The CDR3 is 11 amino acids. DNA of the CDR3: TGTGCCACCAGTGGAAGGGGCGAGCAGTACTTC. Translation: CATSGRGEQYF.

The rearrangement joins TRBV12-3 or TRBV12-4 to TRBJ2-5; 7 nucleotides line up with TRBD2. The CDR3 sequence is 17 residues long. The J segment lost 2 bases and the V segment lost 8 bases, leaving 17 bases of the junction unmatched. CDR3 loop: CASSRGGAGLVQETQYF. The CDR3 DNA reads TGTGCCAGCTCGAGGGGCGGAGCGGGATTGGTACAAGAGACCCAGTACTTC.

CDR3 DNA sequence: TGTGCCAGCAGTGAGGGTGGGATTCCCCAAGAGACCCAGTACTTC. It translates to CASSEGGIPQETQYF. The chain has TRBV6-1 and TRBJ2-5; D is unclear. In germline, CDR1 is MNHNS, CDR2 SASEGT. The V and J ends lost 3 bases and 1 base respectively, with 12 bases between them. CDR3 length: 15 residues.

The table lists this clonotype with a count of one. The chain uses TRBV12-3 or TRBV12-4 and TRBJ1-5; 10 bases map to TRBD1. With V trimmed by 4 bases and J by 0 bases, 3 bases remained unmatched. The CDR3 has 16 amino acids. The CDR3 reads CASSSDRGLSNQPQHF. The CDR3 DNA follows: TGTGCCAGCAGTTCCGACAGGGGGCTTAGCAATCAGCCCCAGCATTTT.